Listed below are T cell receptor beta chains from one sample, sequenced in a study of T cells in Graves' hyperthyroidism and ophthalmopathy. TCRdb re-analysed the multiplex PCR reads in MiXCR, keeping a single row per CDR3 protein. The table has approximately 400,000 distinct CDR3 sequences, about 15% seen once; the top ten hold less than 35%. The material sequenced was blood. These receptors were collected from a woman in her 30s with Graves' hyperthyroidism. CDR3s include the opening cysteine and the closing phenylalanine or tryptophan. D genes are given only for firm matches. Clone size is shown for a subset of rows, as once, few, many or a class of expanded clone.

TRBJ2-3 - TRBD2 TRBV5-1 CASSVRRTSGTDTQYF TGCGCCAGCAGCGTCCGCCGGACTAGCGGCACAGATACGCAGTATTTT
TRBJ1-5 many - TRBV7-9 CASSRPQPRSHYQPQHF TGTGCCAGCAGCCGACCCCAGCCCAGGTCCCATTATCAGCCCCAGCATTTT
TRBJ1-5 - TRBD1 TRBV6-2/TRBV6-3 CASAPGQGFLSNQPQHF TGTGCCAGCGCTCCGGGACAGGGGTTTTTGAGCAATCAGCCCCAGCATTTT
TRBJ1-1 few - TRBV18 CASSPGDLRGAFF TGTGCCAGCTCACCAGGGGACCTGAGGGGAGCTTTCTTT
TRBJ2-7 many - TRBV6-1 CASSRGTTLEQYF TGTGCCAGCAGTAGGGGGACTACCCTCGAGCAGTACTTC
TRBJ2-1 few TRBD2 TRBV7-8 CASSWGLAVCNEQFF TGTGCCAGCAGCTGGGGACTAGCGGTCTGCAATGAGCAGTTCTTC
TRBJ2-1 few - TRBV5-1 CASSRELGSYNEQFF TGCGCCAGCAGCCGGGAGTTGGGCTCCTACAATGAGCAGTTCTTC
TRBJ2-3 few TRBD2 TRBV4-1 CASSQEGLAVATDTQYF TGCGCCAGCAGCCAAGAAGGACTAGCGGTTGCCACAGATACGCAGTATTTT
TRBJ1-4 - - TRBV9 CASSAQHRPNEKLFF TGTGCCAGCAGCGCCCAACACCGGCCTAATGAAAAACTGTTTTTT
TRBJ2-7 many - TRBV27 CASSFVGVGEQYF TGTGCCAGCAGTTTCGTGGGAGTCGGCGAGCAGTACTTC
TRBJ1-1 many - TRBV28 CASRRPDRNTEAFF TGTGCCAGCAGAAGGCCGGACAGGAACACTGAAGCTTTCTTT
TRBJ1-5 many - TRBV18 CASSLQDGPGQPQHF TGTGCCAGCTCACTACAGGACGGTCCGGGGCAGCCCCAGCATTTT
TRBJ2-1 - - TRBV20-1 CSPISYNEQFF TGCAGCCCAATATCCTACAATGAGCAGTTCTTC
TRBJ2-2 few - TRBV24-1 CATSQVGAGELFF TGTGCCACCAGTCAAGTCGGTGCCGGGGAGCTGTTTTTT
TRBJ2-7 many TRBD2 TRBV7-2 CASSGIAGPPYEQYF TGTGCCAGCAGCGGAATAGCGGGCCCCCCCTACGAGCAGTACTTC
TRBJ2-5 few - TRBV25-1 CASSDPPRGLYQETQYF TGTGCCAGCAGTGATCCGCCCCGGGGGTTGTACCAAGAGACCCAGTACTTC
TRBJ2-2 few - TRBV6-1 CASEFRGTGELFF TGTGCCAGCGAATTCAGGGGCACCGGGGAGCTGTTTTTT
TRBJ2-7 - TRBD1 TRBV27 CASSFARGGTGVYEQYF TGTGCCAGCAGTTTCGCAAGGGGGGGGACAGGGGTATACGAGCAGTACTTC
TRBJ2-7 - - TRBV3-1 CASSQTPGPSYEQYF TGTGCCAGCAGCCAGACGCCGGGACCGAGCTACGAGCAGTACTTC
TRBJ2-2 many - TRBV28 CASRSGRFNTGELFF TGTGCCAGCAGGTCGGGACGGTTCAACACCGGGGAGCTGTTTTTT
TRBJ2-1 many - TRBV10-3 CAISGGIATQAFDEQFF TGTGCCATCAGCGGGGGTATAGCGACACAAGCGTTCGATGAGCAGTTCTTC
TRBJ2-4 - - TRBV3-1 CASSLVGNIQYF TGTGCCAGCAGCCTCGTAGGGAACATTCAGTACTTC
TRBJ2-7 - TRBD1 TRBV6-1 CASIPRDRGLNEQYF TGTGCCAGCATCCCAAGGGACAGGGGATTGAACGAGCAGTACTTC
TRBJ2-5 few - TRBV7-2 CASSLGPSSGETQYF TGTGCCAGCAGCTTAGGGCCTTCCTCCGGGGAGACCCAGTACTTC
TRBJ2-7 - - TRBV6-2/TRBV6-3 CASTLGGKTYEQYF TGTGCCAGCACGCTGGGCGGGAAGACGTACGAGCAGTACTTC
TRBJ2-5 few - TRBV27 CASRGSSQETQYF TGTGCCAGCAGAGGCTCCTCCCAAGAGACCCAGTACTTC
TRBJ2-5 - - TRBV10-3 CAISESLNQETQYF TGTGCCATCAGTGAGTCCCTAAACCAAGAGACCCAGTACTTC
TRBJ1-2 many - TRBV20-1 CSAERQDYGYTF TGCAGTGCGGAACGACAGGACTATGGCTACACCTTC
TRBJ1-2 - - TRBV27 CASSLSRRTNYGYTF TGTGCCAGCAGTTTATCGAGGAGAACTAACTATGGCTACACCTTC
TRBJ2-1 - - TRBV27 CASRLAAGSSYNEQFF TGTGCCAGCAGACTTGCGGCGGGAAGCTCCTACAATGAGCAGTTCTTC
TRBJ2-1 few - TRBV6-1 CASSEDTISYNEQFF TGTGCCAGCAGTGAAGACACTATTTCCTACAATGAGCAGTTCTTC
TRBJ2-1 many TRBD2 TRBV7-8 CASSQREAGDNEQFF TGTGCCAGCAGCCAAAGGGAGGCGGGAGATAATGAGCAGTTCTTC
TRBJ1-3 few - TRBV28 CASSLGDTIYF TGTGCCAGCAGTCTCGGGGACACCATATATTTT
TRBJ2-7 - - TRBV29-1 CSVGPDTYEQYF TGCAGCGTTGGTCCGGACACGTACGAGCAGTACTTC
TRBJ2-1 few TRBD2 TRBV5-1 CASSLEASGSFYNEQFF TGCGCCAGCAGCTTGGAGGCTAGCGGGAGTTTCTACAATGAGCAGTTCTTC
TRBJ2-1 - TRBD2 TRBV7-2 CASSHAGLGKFF TGTGCCAGCAGCCACGCGGGACTAGGAAAGTTCTTC
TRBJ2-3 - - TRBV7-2 CASSSRDIATDTQYF TGTGCCAGCAGCAGCCGGGACATAGCGACAGATACGCAGTATTTT
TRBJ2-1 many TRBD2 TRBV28 CASRYGLAGEIDNEQFF TGTGCCAGCAGATACGGACTAGCGGGGGAAATTGACAATGAGCAGTTCTTC
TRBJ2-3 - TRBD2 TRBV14 CASSPLGLAGGRTQYF TGTGCCAGCAGCCCTCTGGGACTAGCGGGAGGAAGGACGCAGTATTTT
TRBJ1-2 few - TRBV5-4 CASSPERTPDYGYTF TGTGCCAGCAGCCCGGAGAGAACACCCGACTATGGCTACACCTTC
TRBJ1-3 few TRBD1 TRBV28 CASRRFGTGYSGNTIYF TGTGCCAGCAGGAGATTCGGGACAGGGTACTCTGGAAACACCATATATTTT
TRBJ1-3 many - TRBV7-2 CASSPTLRGNTIYF TGTGCCAGCAGCCCAACACTGCGCGGAAACACCATATATTTT
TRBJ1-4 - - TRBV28 CASSFRRVDEKLFF TGTGCCAGCAGTTTTCGGAGGGTAGATGAAAAACTGTTTTTT
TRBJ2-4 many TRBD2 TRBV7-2 CASSPRRESNIQYF TGTGCCAGCAGCCCTCGGCGGGAGTCAAACATTCAGTACTTC
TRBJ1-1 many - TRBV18 CASSPPDGRNTEAFF TGTGCCAGCTCACCACCTGACGGAAGGAACACTGAAGCTTTCTTT
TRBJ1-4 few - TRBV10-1 CASFSHAEKLFF TGCGCCAGCTTCAGTCACGCGGAAAAACTGTTTTTT
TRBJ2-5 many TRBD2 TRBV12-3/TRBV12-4 CASSFDGGAETQYF TGTGCCAGCAGTTTTGACGGGGGGGCAGAGACCCAGTACTTC
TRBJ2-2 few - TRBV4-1 CASSQDVALTGELFF TGCGCCAGCAGCCAAGATGTAGCCCTCACCGGGGAGCTGTTTTTT
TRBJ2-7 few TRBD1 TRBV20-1 CSAPLAQGVGEQYF TGCAGTGCTCCCTTGGCCCAGGGGGTGGGGGAGCAGTACTTC
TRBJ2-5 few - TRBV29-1 CSARLETQYF TGCAGCGCCCGGCTTGAGACCCAGTACTTC
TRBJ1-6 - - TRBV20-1 CSARDGNSPLHF TGCAGTGCTAGAGATGGCAATTCACCCCTCCACTTT
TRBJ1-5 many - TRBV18 CASSPMGVGNQPQHF TGTGCCAGCTCACCAATGGGGGTCGGCAATCAGCCCCAGCATTTT
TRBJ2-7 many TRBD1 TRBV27 CASSKTGASYEQYF TGTGCCAGCAGTAAGACAGGGGCATCCTACGAGCAGTACTTC
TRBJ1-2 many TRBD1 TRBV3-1 CASSQVQGAGGYTF TGTGCCAGCAGCCAAGTCCAGGGGGCGGGTGGCTACACCTTC
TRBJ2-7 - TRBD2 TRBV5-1 CASSLASGYSYEQYF TGCGCCAGCAGCTTGGCTAGCGGCTACTCCTACGAGCAGTACTTC
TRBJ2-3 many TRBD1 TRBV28 CASSSHRTGNTDTQYF TGTGCCAGCAGTTCCCACCGGACAGGGAACACAGATACGCAGTATTTT
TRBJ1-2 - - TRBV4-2 CASSQDHRGGSGYTF TGTGCCAGCAGCCAAGATCATAGGGGGGGAAGTGGCTACACCTTC
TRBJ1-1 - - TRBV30 CAWSVLRSEGTEAFF TGTGCCTGGAGTGTACTGAGGAGTGAGGGCACTGAAGCTTTCTTT
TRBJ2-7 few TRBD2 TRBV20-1 CSARPGTNFYEQYF TGCAGTGCTAGACCCGGGACTAACTTCTACGAGCAGTACTTC
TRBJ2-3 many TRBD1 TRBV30 CAWAGTATQYF TGTGCCTGGGCCGGGACAGCCACGCAGTATTTT